The 27 T cell receptor beta chains below were found in one sample sequenced in a study of blood T cell repertoires in COVID-19. Clones were sequenced by immunoSEQ multiplex PCR, and TCRdb holds only the in-frame ones, with some missing. The table has 90,000 to 150,000 clones, roughly four fifths seen once. The sample consisted of peripheral blood. The receptor set was obtained from a human donor in a cohort sampled during active COVID-19.

This clone has a handful of counts. V is TRBV9 and J is TRBJ2-3; weak D call: TRBD2 (5 bases). This CDR3 region has 14 residues. Trimming shortened V by 1 base and J by 4 bases, and 10 bases separated the two germline ends. Germline values: CDR1 SGDLS, CDR2 YYNGEE. The CDR3 DNA reads as TGTGCCAGCAGCGTACACCCGGGGTCAGATACGCAGTATTTT. This translates into CASSVHPGSDTQYF.

The chain uses TRBV6-6 and TRBJ1-5; 7 nucleotides line up with TRBD1. CDR3 length: 15 amino acids. With V trimmed by 2 bases and J by 0 bases, 1 base remained unmatched. Germline values: CDR1 MNHNY, CDR2 SVGAGI (reference sequence). The CDR3 spells CASSYPGGSNQPQHF. The CDR3 DNA follows: TGTGCCAGCAGTTACCCAGGGGGTAGCAATCAGCCCCAGCATTTT.

The chain couples TRBV3-1 (or the pseudogene TRBV3-2) to TRBJ2-3, with 16 bases that match TRBD2. The CDR3 covers 18 residues. Germline V gene data show CDR1 as LGHDT and CDR2 as YNNKEL (reference sequence). With V trimmed by 4 bases and J by 2 bases, 6 bases remained unmatched. The CDR3 sequence: CASSRGLAGGPATDTQYF. The CDR3 bases are TGTGCCAGCAGCCGGGGACTAGCGGGGGGGCCCGCCACAGATACGCAGTATTTT.

The rearrangement joins TRBV7-8 to TRBJ2-1; D may be TRBD1 (6 bases). This CDR3 region has 14 residues. Looked up from germline, CDR1 is SGHVS and CDR2 is FQNEAQ. Trimming took 5 bases from V and 8 from J, leaving 16 bases between them. DNA for the CDR3: TGTGCCAGCAGCCCCCGGCAGGGGCCCTATGAGCAGTTCTTC. This encodes CASSPRQGPYEQFF.

This clone occurred a few times. The chain has TRBV21-1 and TRBJ1-1; the tabulated D call, TRBD1, remains unverified against the DNA. TRBV21-1 constitutes a pseudogene. The CDR3 is 18 amino acids. CDR3 in amino acids: CASSLPPGHAPMNTEAFF. CDR3 bases: TGTGCCAGCAGCCTCCCGCCAGGGCATGCCCCCATGAACACTGAAGCTTTCTTT.

This clone was counted a few times. This chain's CDR3 is CASTRGGLGNSPLHF. As DNA, the CDR3 is TGCGCCAGCACTCGAGGGGGATTGGGGAATTCACCCCTCCACTTT. The chain is built from TRBV4-1 and TRBJ1-6, with a possible D match to TRBD1 (6 bases). The CDR3 totals 15 residues. V was shortened by 7 bases and J by 7 bases, with 17 bases between the two germline ends. Germline assignment: CDR1 MGHRA and CDR2 YSYEKL.

The chain recombines TRBV19 with TRBJ1-2; D is uncertain. The ends were cut back, 7 bases at V and 8 bases at J, with 20 bases in the middle. This CDR3 comprises 14 residues. Germline lookup yields CDR1 LNHDA and CDR2 SQIVND (reference sequence). CDR3 DNA: TGTGCCAGTATGGGCGTCGGAAATTTATGGGGCTACACCTTC. Translated, it gives CASMGVGNLWGYTF.

A single count supports this clone. V usage is TRBV4-1 and J usage is TRBJ2-3, with TRBD1 matching over 8 bases. The CDR3 totals 15 residues. The J segment lost 5 bases and the V segment lost 1 base, leaving 5 bases of the junction unmatched. Per the germline V gene, CDR1 is MGHRA and CDR2 is YSYEKL. Here the CDR3 reads CASSQGTGYGDTQYF. CDR3 nucleotide sequence: TGCGCCAGCAGCCAAGGGACAGGGTATGGAGATACGCAGTATTTT.

Turning to this clone: The sample contains more than one DNA sequence encoding this CDR3. Written as DNA, the CDR3 is TGTGCCAGCTCACCACGACAGACGAACACTGAAGCTTTCTTT. This gives the protein CASSPRQTNTEAFF. The V call is TRBV18, the J call TRBJ1-1; D might be TRBD1 (5 bases). Per germline, CDR1 KGHSH and CDR2 LQKENI. With 1 base removed from V and 1 base from J, the gap between germline ends came to 7 bases. CDR3 length: 14 amino acids.

This chain connects TRBV24-1 to TRBJ2-1, with D tentatively TRBD1 (6 bases). CDR1 KGHDR and CDR2 SFDVKD come from the germline V gene. This CDR3 spans 15 amino acids. V gave up 3 bases and J gave up 6 bases, with 14 bases separating them. DNA of the CDR3: TGTGCCACCAGTGATCCCGTGGCAGGGGCCAATGAGCAGTTCTTC. Protein sequence: CATSDPVAGANEQFF.

CDR3 in amino acids: CASSLVHSGRTQFF. CDR3 nucleotides: TGTGCCAGTAGTTTGGTTCATTCAGGCCGGACTCAGTTCTTC. V usage is TRBV19 and J usage is TRBJ2-1; perhaps TRBD2 as D (5 bases). The germline V gene encodes CDR1 LNHDA and CDR2 SQIVND (reference sequence). Trimming took 5 bases from V and 13 from J, leaving 21 bases between them. The length of the CDR3 is 14 residues.

This clone was recorded once. The chain joins TRBV28 to TRBJ2-5, with a tentative D call TRBD2 (7 bases). The germline gives CDR1 MDHEN, CDR2 SYDVKM. The CDR3 runs to 15 residues. Deletions cut 7 bases from V and 4 bases from J, with 19 bases between. In DNA form, the CDR3 reads TGTGCCAGCACCACGGAGGGGGGGGGCCCAGAGACCCAGTACTTC. It yields the protein CASTTEGGGPETQYF.

This clone was observed a few times. The rearrangement uses TRBV7-8 and TRBJ2-1; 8 nucleotides line up with TRBD1. V shed 7 bases, J shed 6 bases, and the junction held 8 bases outside the gene matches. The CDR3 consists of 14 residues. The germline V gene has CDR1 SGHVS and CDR2 FQNEAQ. The CDR3 spells CASTSDRVGNEQFF. The CDR3 DNA is TGTGCCAGCACCTCGGACAGGGTTGGCAATGAGCAGTTCTTC.

The V and J genes are TRBV2 and TRBJ2-5; TRBD2 aligns across 10 bases. The CDR3 runs to 15 residues. Per germline, CDR1 SNHLY and CDR2 FYNNEI. The V and J ends lost 6 bases and 5 bases, in that order; junction bases with no gene match: 9. The CDR3 DNA reads as TGTGCCAGCAGGGGAGCGGGGGGGCGTTTTGAGACCCAGTACTTC. Amino acid sequence: CASRGAGGRFETQYF.

This chain links TRBV24-1 with TRBJ2-1; D possibly corresponds to TRBD2 (6 bases). The V gene's germline CDR1 is KGHDR and CDR2 SFDVKD. With 2 bases removed from V and 0 bases from J, the gap between germline ends came to 19 bases. CDR3 size: 19 residues. The CDR3 DNA is TGTGCCACCAGTGATTGGAGAGCGGGTAAAGAGTTCTCCTACAATGAGCAGTTCTTC. It codes for CATSDWRAGKEFSYNEQFF.

The chain couples TRBV15 to TRBJ1-1, with no clear D. Germline assignment: CDR1 LNHNV and CDR2 YYDKDF (reference sequence). Trimming left V 4 bases short and J 4 bases short, with 10 bases between. This CDR3 comprises 13 residues. The CDR3 DNA sequence: TGTGCCACCAGCATGAGCAAAACCACTGAAGCTTTCTTT. Encoded protein: CATSMSKTTEAFF. Supplemented by reference TRBV15 and TRBJ1-1, the full variable domain reads DAMVIQNPRYQVTQFGKPVTLSCSQTLNHNVMYWYQQKSSQAPKLLFHYYDKDFNNEADTPDNFQSRRPNTSFCFLDIRSPGLGDTAMYLCATSMSKTTEAFFGQGTRLTVV.

V and J are TRBV6-2 or TRBV6-3 and TRBJ2-3; TRBD2 aligns across 7 bases. There are 19 residues in the CDR3. The germline gives CDR1 MNHEY, CDR2 SVGEGT. V gave up 2 bases and J gave up 5 bases; unmatched junction bases: 19. CDR3 in amino acids: CASSYASRRTSRGLDTQYF. DNA for the CDR3: TGTGCCAGCAGTTACGCCAGTCGCCGGACTAGTCGTGGGTTAGATACGCAGTATTTT.

This chain links TRBV18 with TRBJ1-2; D is ambiguous. Germline CDR1 reads KGHSH; CDR2 reads LQKENI. V was cut by 3 bases and J by 5 bases, with 7 bases left in between. CDR3 size: 12 residues. CDR3: CASSPRVYGYTF. CDR3 DNA sequence: TGTGCCAGCTCACCGCGCGTATATGGCTACACCTTC.

J is TRBJ1-2 and V is TRBV6-2 or TRBV6-3; 8 bases align to TRBD1. Germline CDR1 MNHEY, CDR2 SVGEGT. The CDR3 spans 13 residues. Trimming at V came to 2 bases and at J to 10 bases, leaving 6 bases not matched to a gene. The CDR3 spells CASSYGQGEHYTF. Written as DNA, the CDR3 is TGTGCCAGCAGTTACGGACAGGGTGAGCACTACACCTTC.

The chain is built from TRBV7-8 and TRBJ2-5; possible D gene TRBD2, 7 bases. This CDR3 spans 17 amino acids. V shed 5 bases and J shed 2 bases, with 21 bases lying between them. The germline V gene has CDR1 SGHVS and CDR2 FQNEAQ. This chain's CDR3 is CASSQRGLGGIQETQYF. DNA of the CDR3: TGTGCCAGCAGCCAGAGGGGGTTGGGGGGGATTCAAGAGACCCAGTACTTC.

The chain couples TRBV6-5 to TRBJ2-5; D not resolved. The CDR3 covers 15 residues. Germline-derived CDR1 and CDR2 are MNHEY and SVGAGI. V was pared by 5 bases and J by 0 bases, with 13 bases between. Here the CDR3 reads CASSPPTTYQETQYF. CDR3 nucleotides: TGTGCCAGCAGTCCCCCCACTACGTACCAAGAGACCCAGTACTTC.

The chain is built from TRBV6-2 or TRBV6-3 and TRBJ2-1; no clear D gene. CDR1 MNHEY and CDR2 SVGEGT come from the germline V gene. The V end was cut by 2 bases, the J end by 3 bases, with 8 bases between. CDR3 length: 14 amino acids. CDR3 residues: CASSYGQVYNEQFF. CDR3 bases: TGTGCCAGCAGTTACGGGCAGGTCTACAATGAGCAGTTCTTC.

The V and J genes are TRBV20-1 and TRBJ2-2, with a possible D match to TRBD2 (5 bases). Trimming took off 3 bases at V and 3 bases at J, with 17 bases between the two ends. Germline V gene data show CDR1 as DFQATT and CDR2 as SNEGSKA (reference sequence). CDR3 size: 16 residues. This CDR3 is CSASSGAGVDTGELFF. CDR3 coding DNA: TGCAGTGCTAGTTCCGGCGCCGGGGTCGACACCGGGGAGCTGTTTTTT.

This chain links TRBV7-9 with TRBJ2-3; 9 nucleotides match TRBD1. V lost 6 bases to trimming and J lost 2 bases; unmatched junction nucleotides: 6. CDR3 length: 15 amino acids. Germline CDR1 SEHNR, CDR2 FQNEAQ (reference sequence). The CDR3 region has the DNA TGTGCCAGCAGTTACCGGGACAGGGTCACAGATACGCAGTATTTT. It translates to CASSYRDRVTDTQYF.

The chain combines TRBV24-1 with TRBJ2-2; TRBD2 is a possible D gene (5 bases). Germline V gene lookup returns CDR1 KGHDR and CDR2 SFDVKD. The CDR3 runs 14 residues. Trimming took 9 bases from V and 0 from J, leaving 10 bases between them. The CDR3 DNA follows: TGTGCCACCGCTTCACTAGCGAACACCGGGGAGCTGTTTTTT. This codes for CATASLANTGELFF.

This chain joins TRBV28 and TRBJ2-5; 7 bases line up with TRBD2. With 8 bases clipped from V and 3 bases from J, the junction kept 3 bases outside the gene matches. The CDR3 runs to 12 residues. Germline values: CDR1 MDHEN, CDR2 SYDVKM. CDR3 sequence reads: CASLGGEETQYF. The CDR3 DNA reads TGTGCCAGCTTGGGGGGGGAAGAGACCCAGTACTTC.

The chain recombines TRBV7-6 with TRBJ1-2; possible D gene TRBD1, 6 bases. This CDR3 region has 13 residues. Trimming pared 5 bases from V and 2 bases from J, leaving 9 bases between. Germline-derived CDR1 and CDR2 are SGHVS and FNYEAQ. The CDR3 nucleotides are TGTGCCAGCAGCCAGGGGTCGAACTATGGCTACACCTTC. Its protein is CASSQGSNYGYTF.